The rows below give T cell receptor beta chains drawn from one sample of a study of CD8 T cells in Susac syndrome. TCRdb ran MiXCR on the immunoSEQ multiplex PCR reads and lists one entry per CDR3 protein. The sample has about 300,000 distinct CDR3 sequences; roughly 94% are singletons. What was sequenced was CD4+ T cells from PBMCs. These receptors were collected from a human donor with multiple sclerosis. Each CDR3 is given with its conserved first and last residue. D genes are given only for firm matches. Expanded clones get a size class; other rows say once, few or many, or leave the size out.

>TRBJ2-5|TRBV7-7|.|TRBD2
TGTGCTAGCAGCCCCCACCTCACGGGAGGAGAGACCCAGTACTTC
CASSPHLTGGETQYF
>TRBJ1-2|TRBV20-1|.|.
TGCAGTGCTAGACTTCGGGGGGGCGCCCATGGCTACACCTTC
CSARLRGGAHGYTF
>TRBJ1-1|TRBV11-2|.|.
TGTGCCAGCAGTCCCGGGGTAGCGCCGAAAGCTTTCTTT
CASSPGVAPKAFF
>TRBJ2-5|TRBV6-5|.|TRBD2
TGTGCCAGCAGAGCGAGCGGGGGGGCGTCAGAGACCCAGTACTTC
CASRASGGASETQYF
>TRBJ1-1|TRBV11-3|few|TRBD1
TGTGCCAGCAGCTTTCAGGGGACAGGGGTCGCTTTCTTT
CASSFQGTGVAFF
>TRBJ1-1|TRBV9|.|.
TGTGCCAGCAGCGCCACAGGGCGGGGATACACTGAAGCTTTCTTT
CASSATGRGYTEAFF
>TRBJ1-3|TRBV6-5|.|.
TGTGCCAGCAGTGCGCGGGACGCCGGAAACACCATATATTTT
CASSARDAGNTIYF
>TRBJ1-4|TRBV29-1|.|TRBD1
TGCAGCGTGAAGCTGCAGGGGGCGGGAAAACTGTTTTTT
CSVKLQGAGKLFF
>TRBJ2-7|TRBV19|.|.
TGTGCCAGCACCGGTGGTGGCTCATCCCCCTACGAGCAGTACTTC
CASTGGGSSPYEQYF
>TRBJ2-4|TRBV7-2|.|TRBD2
TGTGCCAGCAGCCCGGGGGGGATGCTATTAGCCAAAAACATTCAGTACTTC
CASSPGGMLLAKNIQYF
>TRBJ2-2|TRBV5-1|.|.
TGCGCCAGCAGCTTGGCCCAGGGGCGAGGCACCGGGGAGCTGTTTTTT
CASSLAQGRGTGELFF
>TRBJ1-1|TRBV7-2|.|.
TGTGCCAGCAGCCCCCGTCGTGGGGCGTCGAACACTGAAGCTTTCTTT
CASSPRRGASNTEAFF
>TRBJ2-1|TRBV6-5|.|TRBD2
TGTGCCAGCAGTTACTCGACACTAGCGGGGTATCCCGGCAATGAGCAGTTCTTC
CASSYSTLAGYPGNEQFF
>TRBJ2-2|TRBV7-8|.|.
TGTGCCAGCAGCTTAGTGGGGGCAGCGGTGAACACCGGGGAGCTGTTTTTT
CASSLVGAAVNTGELFF
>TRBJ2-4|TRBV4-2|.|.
TGTGCCAGCAGCCAATCCGCCCTTGTCAAAAACATTCAGTACTTC
CASSQSALVKNIQYF
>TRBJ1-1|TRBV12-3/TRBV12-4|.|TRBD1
TGTGCCACAACAGGGGGCGGCACTGAAGCTTTCTTT
CATTGGGTEAFF
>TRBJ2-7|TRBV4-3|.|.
TGCGCCAGCAGCCAAGGAAGGGAGTCCTACGAGCAGTACTTC
CASSQGRESYEQYF
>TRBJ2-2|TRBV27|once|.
TGTGCCAGCAGTTCACCCGGGACACTAAACACCGGGGAGCTGTTTTTT
CASSSPGTLNTGELFF
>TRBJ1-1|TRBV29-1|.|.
TGCAGCGTTGCAGTCCGGGGCATGACTGAAGCTTTCTTT
CSVAVRGMTEAFF
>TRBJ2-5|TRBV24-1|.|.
TGTGCCACCAGTGAAGTCGGACGGGAAGAGACCCAGTACTTC
CATSEVGREETQYF
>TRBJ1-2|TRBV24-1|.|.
TGTGCCACCAGTGATGCGGACGGACAAGCTAACTATGGCTACACCTTC
CATSDADGQANYGYTF
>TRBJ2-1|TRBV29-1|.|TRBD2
TGCAGCGCTACTAGCGGGAGGGCCTACAATGAGCAGTTCTTC
CSATSGRAYNEQFF